This T cell receptor beta chain is from a study of Graves' ophthalmopathy and Graves' hyperthyroidism. This clonotype appeared many times. Amplified material comprised TCR beta CDR3 regions derived from RNA transcripts. First-round RT-PCR with HTBI primers preceded a second-round multiplex PCR. From the multiplex PCR reads, TCRdb called clonotypes with MiXCR, one entry per CDR3 protein. Seen here are roughly 380,000 distinct CDR3 sequences, roughly 15% observed once, and the top ten hold roughly 7%. Germline lookup yields CDR1 MNHEY and CDR2 SVGAGI. The CDR3 contains 14 residues. V gave up 5 bases and J gave up 2 bases; unmatched junction bases: 3. Being free of ophthalmopathy for 18 months of follow-up defined stable hyperthyroidism.

The chain has TRBV6-5 and TRBJ1-5; TRBD1 matches at 7 bases. The specimen sequenced was peripheral blood. The source of this sequence is a woman between 18 and 29 years old with stable Graves' hyperthyroidism. The CDR3 is CASSTGVGNQPQHF. CDR3 DNA sequence: TGTGCCAGCAGTACAGGGGTAGGCAATCAGCCCCAGCATTTT.